This TCR beta chain came from a study of blood T cell repertoires in COVID-19. The overall study: Samples came from the United States, Italy and Spain, spanning acute and convalescent COVID-19.

V was trimmed by 5 bases and J by 4 bases, leaving 19 bases between them. The CDR3 covers 16 residues. Germline V CDR1 and CDR2: SGHTS, YDEGEE. Per the original methods: Scientists estimated how many nucleated cells there were by amplifying reference gene primers. The assay was immunoSEQ multiplex PCR, and TCRdb's table has in-frame clones only and misses some. V and J calls and clone size are those listed in that table; D and trimming were worked out from the DNA. The sample yields around 77,000 clones, under 90% seen once. This receptor was identified in a man aged 70 or older with active or convalescent COVID-19. The gene calls are TRBV5-8 and TRBJ2-1, with D perhaps TRBD2 (7 bases). Source material: peripheral blood. The CDR3: CASRLRGGEVYNEQFF. The CDR3 DNA sequence: TGTGCCAGCAGGCTTAGGGGGGGCGAGGTTTACAATGAGCAGTTCTTC.